This record covers a single TCR beta chain. Trimming left V 1 base short and J 0 bases short, with 8 bases between. CDR1 and CDR2 (germline): SGHTA, FQGNSA. CDR3 length: 15 residues. The record originates from a study of blood T cell repertoires in COVID-19. Study information: COVID-19 samples, acute and convalescent, were from the United States, Italy and Spain. From T cells, B-cell-depleted T cells, or PBMCs came the material, which was cDNA or gDNA.

Per the study methods: Estimation of nucleated cell counts relied on the amplification of reference gene primers. Assay: immunoSEQ multiplex PCR; the TCRdb copy retains only in-frame clones and omits some. The V and J calls and the clone size are those of that table, but D and trimming were determined from the DNA. Among some 83,000 clones listed, approximately 80% were seen once. The receptor comes from a man aged 60 to 69 with active or convalescent COVID-19. The sample was peripheral blood. J is TRBJ2-3 and V is TRBV7-2, with D possibly being TRBD2 (6 bases). CDR3 protein: CASSLGGASTDTQYF. The DNA of the CDR3 is TGTGCCAGCAGCTTAGGCGGGGCGAGCACAGATACGCAGTATTTT.